Below, 14 T cell receptor beta chains from the same sample are listed, as sequenced in a study of T cells in Graves' hyperthyroidism and ophthalmopathy. There were TCR beta CDR3 regions amplified from RNA transcripts. With the HTBI primer set, the TCR CDR3 went through a first round of RT-PCR. TCRdb itself ran the multiplex PCR reads through MiXCR, one entry per CDR3 protein. The table shows more than 350,000 distinct CDR3 sequences, with more than 13% occurring only once. What was sequenced was blood. Receptors were obtained from a woman in her 30s with Graves' hyperthyroidism.

V is TRBV7-2 and J is TRBJ2-7; D may be TRBD1 (5 bases). Trimming took off 3 bases at V and 1 base at J, with 10 bases between the two ends. The CDR3 runs 14 residues. Germline assignment: CDR1 SGHTA and CDR2 FQGNSA. The CDR3 DNA follows: TGTGCCAGCAGCTTTGCAGGGCTATCCTACGAGCAGTACTTC. Translation gives CASSFAGLSYEQYF.

There are many counts of this clonotype. This sequence joins TRBV28 and TRBJ2-7; D is possibly TRBD1 or TRBD2 (5 bases each). The CDR3 is 16 residues long. V lost 1 base, J lost 2 bases, and 15 bases lay in between. The germline gives CDR1 MDHEN, CDR2 SYDVKM. As DNA, the CDR3 is TGTGCCAGCAGTTTATCGGCCGGGACCGTCACCTACGAGCAGTACTTC. Translating it yields CASSLSAGTVTYEQYF.

In its sample, this clonotype was seen a few times. The rearrangement links TRBV20-1 to TRBJ2-1; D might be TRBD2 (5 bases). Germline lookup yields CDR1 DFQATT and CDR2 SNEGSKA (reference sequence). Trimming stripped 5 bases from V and 5 bases from J, with 16 bases between. The length of the CDR3 is 14 residues. CDR3 residues: CSAARVVGNNEQFF. The CDR3 nucleotides are TGCAGTGCTGCGCGGGTAGTAGGGAACAATGAGCAGTTCTTC.

This clonotype was seen a handful of times. The chain is built from TRBV12-3 or TRBV12-4 and TRBJ1-1; 7 nucleotides line up with TRBD1. CDR3 length: 18 residues. Trimming cost V 6 bases and J 7 bases; bases outside gene matches: 23. CDR3 residues: CASSHRDSRYTNRGEAFF. The CDR3 coding sequence is TGTGCCAGCAGCCACCGGGACAGCAGATACACGAACCGAGGTGAAGCTTTCTTT.

The chain carries TRBV7-6 and TRBJ2-1; the D is unclear. This CDR3 comprises 16 residues. V gave up 2 bases and J gave up 0 bases, with 11 bases separating them. Germline V lookup: CDR1 SGHVS, CDR2 FNYEAQ. The CDR3 region has the DNA TGTGCCAGCAGCTTATCCCAGGTTAGCTCCTACAATGAGCAGTTCTTC. Its protein product is CASSLSQVSSYNEQFF.

This chain connects TRBV29-1 to TRBJ2-3, with 11 bases fitting TRBD1. The J segment lost 7 bases and the V segment lost 6 bases, leaving 6 bases of the junction unmatched. This CDR3 is built from 13 residues. Germline-derived CDR1 and CDR2 are SQVTM and ANQGSEA. CDR3 amino acids: CSVRTGGEYTQYF. DNA of the CDR3: TGCAGCGTAAGGACAGGGGGCGAATATACGCAGTATTTT.

Comment on this clonotype: A much larger clonotype is one base distant, so this may be a read error. This chain links TRBV3-1 with TRBJ2-7; D gene uncertain. The CDR3 runs to 12 residues. Germline V CDR1 and CDR2: LGHDT, YNNKEL (reference sequence). The CDR3: CASSQTTYEQCF. In nucleotides, the CDR3 is TGTGCCAGCAGCCAAACGACCTACGAGCAGTGCTTC.

This clonotype was detected only a few times. The junction and the germline gene differ at one end; a read error may be behind it. The CDR3 DNA follows: TGTGCCAGCAGCGTCAGGACGCCGCCCTACGATGAGCAGTTCTTC. Residues: CASSVRTPPYDEQFF. The chain employs TRBV14 and TRBJ2-1; no clear D gene. In germline, CDR1 is SGHDN, CDR2 FVKESK. The CDR3 is made up of 15 amino acids.

This clonotype was detected ten times or more. V usage is TRBV20-1 and J usage is TRBJ1-1; tentatively, D is TRBD1 (6 bases). This CDR3 has 15 residues. In germline, CDR1 is DFQATT, CDR2 SNEGSKA (reference sequence). Trimming took off 2 bases at V and 0 bases at J, with 13 bases between the two ends. This CDR3 is CSARPRDTLNTEAFF. CDR3 DNA: TGCAGTGCTAGACCACGGGACACCCTGAACACTGAAGCTTTCTTT.

The chain carries TRBV2 and TRBJ2-6; 9 bases map to TRBD2. The V and J ends lost 6 bases and 1 base, in that order; junction bases with no gene match: 4. The CDR3 spans 16 residues. Germline V lookup: CDR1 SNHLY, CDR2 FYNNEI. The chain's CDR3 is CASRRGGGSGANVLTF. CDR3 bases: TGTGCCAGCAGGCGGGGGGGGGGTTCTGGGGCCAACGTCCTGACTTTC.

This clonotype occurred many times. The chain links TRBV15 to TRBJ1-1; perhaps TRBD1 as D (5 bases). CDR3 length: 14 residues. The germline gives CDR1 LNHNV, CDR2 YYDKDF (reference sequence). Trimming cost V 5 bases and J 0 bases, with 10 bases left between them. The CDR3 loop reads CATSERGVNTEAFF. The DNA of the CDR3 is TGTGCCACCAGCGAAAGGGGCGTGAACACTGAAGCTTTCTTT.

The sample holds a few counts of this clonotype. The rearrangement joins TRBV10-2 to TRBJ1-5; 8 positions agree with TRBD1. Germline loops: CDR1 WSHSY, CDR2 SAAADI. The ends lost 7 bases at V and 6 bases at J; junction bases unmatched: 5. This CDR3 is built from 13 residues. CDR3 loop: CASTRQGIQPQHF. The CDR3 DNA follows: TGCGCCAGCACCCGACAGGGGATTCAGCCCCAGCATTTT.

The rearrangement joins TRBV7-2 to TRBJ2-7; D not certain. V was pared by 1 base and J by 2 bases, with 12 bases between. CDR1 is SGHTA, CDR2 FQGNSA, per germline. This CDR3 has 15 residues. As DNA, the CDR3 is TGTGCCAGCAGCTTAGGGGTCGGATTAACCTACGAGCAGTACTTC. Amino acids: CASSLGVGLTYEQYF.

The V call is TRBV6-6, the J call TRBJ2-7; 13 bases align to TRBD2. This CDR3 region has 19 residues. From germline, CDR1 is MNHNY and CDR2 SVGAGI (reference sequence). With 0 bases clipped from V and 1 base from J, the junction kept 9 bases outside the gene matches. Here the CDR3 reads CASSYSRTSGSRVSYEQYF. The CDR3 DNA reads as TGTGCCAGCAGTTACTCGAGGACTAGCGGGAGCAGGGTGTCCTACGAGCAGTACTTC.